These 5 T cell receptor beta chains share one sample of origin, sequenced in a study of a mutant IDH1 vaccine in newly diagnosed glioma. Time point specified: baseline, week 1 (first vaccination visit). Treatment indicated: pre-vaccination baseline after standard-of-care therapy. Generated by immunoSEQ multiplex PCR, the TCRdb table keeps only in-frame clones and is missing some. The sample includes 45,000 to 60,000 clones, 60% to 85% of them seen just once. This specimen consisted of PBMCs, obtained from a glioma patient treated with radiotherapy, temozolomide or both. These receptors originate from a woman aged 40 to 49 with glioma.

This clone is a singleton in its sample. CDR3 loop: CASSPGAFYGYTF. The CDR3 bases are TGTGCCAGCAGCCCCGGGGCCTTCTATGGCTACACCTTC. V and J are TRBV7-3 and TRBJ1-2; TRBD1 might be the D (5 bases). The CDR3 has 13 residues. The germline gives CDR1 SGHTA, CDR2 FQGTGA. V gave up 5 bases and J gave up 4 bases, with 11 bases separating them.

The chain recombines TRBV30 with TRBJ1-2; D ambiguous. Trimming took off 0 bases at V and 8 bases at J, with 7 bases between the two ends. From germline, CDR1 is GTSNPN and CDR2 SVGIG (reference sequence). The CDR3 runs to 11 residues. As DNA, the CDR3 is TGTGCCTGGAGTGTAAACCGGGGCTACACCTTC. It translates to CAWSVNRGYTF.

CDR3 in DNA: TGTGCCAGCAGAGGCAGCCCAGGAGAGACCCAGTACTTC. This sequence encodes CASRGSPGETQYF. This chain connects TRBV6-1 to TRBJ2-5; D gene ambiguous. Germline CDR1 and CDR2: MNHNS and SASEGT. V shed 6 bases and J shed 4 bases, with 12 bases lying between them. The CDR3 is 13 residues long.

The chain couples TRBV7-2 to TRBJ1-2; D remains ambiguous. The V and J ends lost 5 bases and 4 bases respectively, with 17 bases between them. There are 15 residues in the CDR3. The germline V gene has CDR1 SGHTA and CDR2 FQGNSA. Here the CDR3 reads CASSPNGAVAYGYTF. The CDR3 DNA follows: TGTGCCAGCAGCCCCAACGGTGCGGTGGCCTATGGCTACACCTTC.

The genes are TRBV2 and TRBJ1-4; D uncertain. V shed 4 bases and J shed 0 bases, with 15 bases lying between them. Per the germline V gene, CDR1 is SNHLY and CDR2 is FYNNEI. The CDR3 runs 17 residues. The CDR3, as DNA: TGTGCCAGCAGTGCGAAATCGTCGGGAGCAACTAATGAAAAACTGTTTTTT. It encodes CASSAKSSGATNEKLFF.